The 24 T cell receptor beta chains reported below all come from one sample, sequenced in a study of T cell responses to AZD1222 COVID-19 vaccine. Only in-frame clones appear in the TCRdb table, and some are missing; sequencing was by immunoSEQ multiplex PCR. The sample lists 160,000 or so clones; over 80% were seen once. Sequences were derived from peripheral blood, sampled 28 days after the second dose of the MenACWY control vaccine. These receptor sequences come from an adult who received the MenACWY meningococcal vaccine as a control.

The CDR3 reads CASSITGAADGYTF. For the CDR3, the DNA is TGTGCCAGCAGCATTACGGGGGCGGCGGATGGCTACACCTTC. The V and J genes are TRBV7-2 and TRBJ1-2, with TRBD1 as a possible D gene (6 bases). Between the trimmed V and J ends, which lost 5 bases and 6 bases, there was a span of 16 bases. The germline gives CDR1 SGHTA, CDR2 FQGNSA. The CDR3 extends over 14 amino acids.

The genes are TRBV19 and TRBJ1-4; D is uncertain. Deletions cut 6 bases from V and 0 bases from J, with 8 bases between. The CDR3 is 14 amino acids. Germline CDR1 and CDR2: LNHDA and SQIVND (reference sequence). CDR3 sequence: CASSSSATNEKLFF. Written as DNA, the CDR3 is TGTGCCAGTAGCAGTTCCGCAACTAATGAAAAACTGTTTTTT.

The chain joins TRBV19 to TRBJ2-5, with a possible D match to TRBD1 (5 bases). CDR1 is LNHDA, CDR2 SQIVND, per germline (reference sequence). With 5 bases removed from V and 0 bases from J, the gap between germline ends came to 7 bases. CDR3 size: 13 residues. The CDR3 sequence: CASSVRDQETQYF. As DNA, the CDR3 is TGTGCCAGTAGTGTCAGGGACCAAGAGACCCAGTACTTC.

The V gene is TRBV7-3, the J gene TRBJ2-1; unclear D gene. This CDR3 spans 11 amino acids. From germline, CDR1 is SGHTA and CDR2 FQGTGA. V dropped 5 bases and J dropped 6 bases, with 5 bases sitting between them. The CDR3 bases are TGTGCCAGCAGCAACTTCAATGAGCAGTTCTTC. As protein: CASSNFNEQFF. The variable domain in full, with the rest retrieved from reference TRBV7-3 and TRBJ2-1, is GAGVSQTPSNKVTEKGKYVELRCDPISGHTALYWYRQSLGQGPEFLIYFQGTGAADDSGLPNDRFFAVRPEGSVSTLKIQRTERGDSAVYLCASSNFNEQFFGPGTRLTVL.

The chain uses TRBV4-3 and TRBJ1-5; TRBD1 matches at 10 bases. The germline V gene has CDR1 LGHNA and CDR2 YSLEER. V gave up 0 bases and J gave up 11 bases; unmatched junction bases: 10. The CDR3 is 16 amino acids. The CDR3 coding sequence is TGCGCCAGCAGCCAAGATCGTCGACAGGGGGCTTGGTCCCAGCATTTT. Translated: CASSQDRRQGAWSQHF.

The chain recombines TRBV27 with TRBJ2-1, with D maybe TRBD1 (6 bases). This CDR3 contains 14 residues. Trimming took 3 bases from V and 7 from J, leaving 13 bases between them. Germline CDR1 and CDR2: MNHEY and SMNVEV (reference sequence). For the CDR3, the DNA is TGTGCCAGCAGTTTTACAGGGATCGGGAATGAGCAGTTCTTC. Translated, it gives CASSFTGIGNEQFF.

This chain links TRBV29-1 with TRBJ1-1; 7 bases fit TRBD1. Germline trimming cut 6 bases from V and 5 bases from J; bases unmatched to any gene: 12. The V gene's germline CDR1 is SQVTM and CDR2 ANQGSEA. This CDR3 contains 14 residues. This CDR3 is CSVVIGAGGTEAFF. The CDR3, as DNA: TGCAGCGTGGTTATTGGGGCAGGGGGAACTGAAGCTTTCTTT.

V is TRBV28 and J is TRBJ1-5, with D maybe TRBD1 (5 bases). CDR1 and CDR2 (germline): MDHEN, SYDVKM. There are 14 residues in the CDR3. Trimming pared 2 bases from V and 4 bases from J, leaving 9 bases between. The CDR3 reads CASSLVGDNQPQHF. CDR3 coding DNA: TGTGCCAGCAGTTTAGTAGGGGATAATCAGCCCCAGCATTTT.

The chain combines TRBV18 with TRBJ2-7, with 7 bases identical to TRBD1. The length of the CDR3 is 16 residues. From germline, CDR1 is KGHSH and CDR2 LQKENI. With 3 bases clipped from V and 5 bases from J, the junction kept 13 bases outside the gene matches. The CDR3 sequence is CASSPVRTGFSNEQYF. The CDR3 nucleotides read TGTGCCAGCTCACCCGTAAGGACAGGTTTTTCGAACGAGCAGTACTTC.

This clone was counted once. The chain recombines TRBV13 with TRBJ2-1, with D possibly TRBD2 on 5 matching bases. Trimming removed 1 base at V and 8 bases at J, with 18 bases between. Germline V gene data show CDR1 as PRHDT and CDR2 as FYEKMQ (reference sequence). This CDR3 has 16 residues. This CDR3 reads CASSLASALAIDEQFF. Written as DNA, the CDR3 is TGTGCCAGCAGCTTAGCGAGTGCCCTAGCTATCGATGAGCAGTTCTTC.

The chain links TRBV19 to TRBJ2-5; tentatively, D is TRBD2 (7 bases). The CDR3 is made up of 12 amino acids. Germline V gene lookup returns CDR1 LNHDA and CDR2 SQIVND (reference sequence). Trimming took 5 bases from V and 6 from J, leaving 10 bases between them. The CDR3 DNA follows: TGTGCCAGTAGTTCGGGGGGCCAGACCCAGTACTTC. This codes for CASSSGGQTQYF.

The chain is built from TRBV4-2 and TRBJ1-2; D perhaps matches TRBD1 (5 bases). Germline CDR1 and CDR2: LGHNA and YNFKEQ. Trimming removed 5 bases at V and 4 bases at J, with 20 bases between. The CDR3 extends over 16 amino acids. The CDR3 is CASSSPRGEVGYGYTF. CDR3 in DNA: TGTGCCAGCAGCTCCCCCCGGGGCGAGGTCGGCTATGGCTACACCTTC.

The V gene is TRBV29-1, the J gene TRBJ1-2; a weak D match, TRBD1 (6 bases). V shed 3 bases and J shed 4 bases, with 12 bases lying between them. Germline V CDR1 and CDR2: SQVTM, ANQGSEA. The length of the CDR3 is 13 residues. CDR3: CSVDGGRTYGYTF. The CDR3 DNA reads TGCAGCGTTGACGGGGGCCGGACCTATGGCTACACCTTC.

V is TRBV9 and J is TRBJ2-2; 12 bases line up with TRBD2. Germline-derived CDR1 and CDR2 are SGDLS and YYNGEE. The CDR3 length is 15 residues. J was trimmed by 7 bases and V by 5 bases; bases with no gene match: 6. In nucleotides, the CDR3 is TGTGCCAGCAGTCCTGGACTAGCGGGAATCGGGGAGCTGTTTTTT. It yields the protein CASSPGLAGIGELFF.

The V gene is TRBV19, the J gene TRBJ2-3; 12 nucleotides agree with TRBD2. This CDR3 region has 16 residues. Looked up from germline, CDR1 is LNHDA and CDR2 is SQIVND (reference sequence). Trimming at V came to 8 bases and at J to 6 bases, leaving 12 bases not matched to a gene. CDR3 in DNA: TGTGCCAGTCGCTCGGTGACTAGCGGGAGTCCCGATACGCAGTATTTT. The encoded protein is CASRSVTSGSPDTQYF.

The chain recombines TRBV12-5 with TRBJ1-1; no firm D call. Looked up from germline, CDR1 is LGHNT and CDR2 is FRNRAP. The V gene lost 1 base and the J gene lost 4 bases, with 7 bases spanning the gap. The CDR3 has 13 residues. CDR3 in DNA: TGTGCTAGTGGTTTGGGAGGAACCACTGAAGCTTTCTTT. Its translation is CASGLGGTTEAFF.

This rearrangement joins TRBV7-9 to TRBJ2-7, with D tentatively TRBD2 (6 bases). The CDR3 totals 14 residues. Germline V lookup: CDR1 SEHNR, CDR2 FQNEAQ (reference sequence). The ends were cut back, 5 bases at V and 4 bases at J, with 15 bases in the middle. Here the CDR3 DNA reads TGTGCCAGCAGCCCACCCCGGGGGAATTACGAGCAGTACTTC. Translating it yields CASSPPRGNYEQYF.

V is TRBV14 and J is TRBJ1-2; 8 nucleotides line up with TRBD1. The length of the CDR3 is 14 residues. Per the germline V gene, CDR1 is SGHDN and CDR2 is FVKESK. Trimming took 6 bases from V and 5 from J; bases not matched to a gene: 8. This CDR3 is CASRPLTGGYGYTF. CDR3 bases: TGTGCCAGCAGACCTCTTACAGGGGGTTATGGCTACACCTTC. Looking up the rest from reference TRBV14 and TRBJ1-2 gives the full variable domain: EAGVTQFPSHSVIEKGQTVTLRCDPISGHDNLYWYRRVMGKEIKFLLHFVKESKQDESGMPNNRFLAERTGGTYSTLKVQPAELEDSGVYFCASRPLTGGYGYTFGSGTRLTVV.

The chain uses TRBV10-1 and TRBJ2-1, with D perhaps matching TRBD1 or TRBD2 (5 bases each). This CDR3 has 12 residues. V lost 4 bases to trimming and J lost 9 bases, with 10 bases between them. Germline-derived CDR1 and CDR2 are WNHNN and SYGVQD (reference sequence). The CDR3 spells CASSGGTGEQFF. CDR3 bases: TGCGCCAGCAGTGGAGGGACGGGTGAGCAGTTCTTC.

The chain uses TRBV7-6 and TRBJ2-7, with TRBD1 matching over 9 bases. Germline CDR1 reads SGHVS; CDR2 reads FNYEAQ. CDR3 length: 15 amino acids. The V gene end was trimmed by 5 bases and the J gene end by 5 bases; junction bases not matched to a gene: 10. The CDR3 sequence: CASSPWTGAEDEQYF. DNA for the CDR3: TGTGCCAGCAGCCCTTGGACAGGGGCGGAGGACGAGCAGTACTTC.

The chain has TRBV12-3 or TRBV12-4 and TRBJ1-1; D unresolved. This CDR3 region has 13 residues. V lost 3 bases and J 13 bases, leaving 18 bases between the germline ends. CDR3 sequence (DNA): TGTGCCAGCAGTTTTCAGGATAGCTTTGAGGGTTTCTTT. This codes for CASSFQDSFEGFF.

V and J are TRBV28 and TRBJ1-5; 10 nucleotides agree with TRBD1. V shed 2 bases, J shed 5 bases, and the junction held 3 bases outside the gene matches. Germline V gene lookup returns CDR1 MDHEN and CDR2 SYDVKM. CDR3 length: 15 amino acids. The DNA of the CDR3 is TGTGCCAGCAGTTTAGGACAGGGGGGACATCAGCCCCAGCATTTT. The encoded protein is CASSLGQGGHQPQHF.

The chain uses TRBV9 and TRBJ1-3; TRBD1 might be the D (5 bases). V dropped 3 bases and J dropped 2 bases, with 12 bases sitting between them. Germline V gene data show CDR1 as SGDLS and CDR2 as YYNGEE. CDR3 length: 15 amino acids. DNA for the CDR3: TGTGCCAGCAGCGAGGGACGAGAAGCTGGAAACACCATATATTTT. It yields the protein CASSEGREAGNTIYF. Full variable domain (remainder filled in from reference TRBV9 and TRBJ1-3): DSGVTQTPKHLITATGQRVTLRCSPRSGDLSVYWYQQSLDQGLQFLIQYYNGEERAKGNILERFSAQQFPDLHSELNLSSLELGDSALYFCASSEGREAGNTIYFGEGSWLTVV.

The chain has TRBV28 and TRBJ2-5, with D maybe TRBD2 (5 bases). CDR1 and CDR2 (germline): MDHEN, SYDVKM. This CDR3 contains 15 residues. V lost 10 bases and J 0 bases, leaving 18 bases between the germline ends. DNA for the CDR3: TGTGCCACCGCTTTGGGCGGACTGTACCAAGAGACCCAGTACTTC. It encodes CATALGGLYQETQYF.